The present T cell receptor beta chain was sequenced within a study of metastatic and nonmetastatic thyroid tumors. TCRdb called clones again from the PCR reads with MiXCR. Of tens of thousands of clones in the sample, about 12% were seen once. There are many counts of this clone. Treatment of any kind had been given to no patient before thyroid surgery. The V gene end was trimmed by 3 bases and the J gene end by 10 bases; junction bases not matched to a gene: 5. The germline CDR1 and CDR2 sequences are SGHAT and FQNNGV. The CDR3 runs 13 residues. The source material was blood. The V gene is TRBV11-2, the J gene TRBJ1-1; the match to TRBD1 covers 10 bases. The origin of this receptor is a male donor with papillary thyroid cancer or a benign thyroid nodule (not recorded which). Some clones in this sample may be carry-over from other donors' samples. The CDR3 DNA is TGTGCCAGCAGCTTTTCCTGGGACAGGGGAGCTTTCTTT. Residues: CASSFSWDRGAFF.